These 17 T cell receptor beta chains share one sample of origin, sequenced in a study of T cell responses to AZD1222 COVID-19 vaccine. The repertoire was sequenced with immunoSEQ multiplex PCR; TCRdb's copy has only in-frame clones and lacks some. The sample records 99,000 or so clones, more than 85% being singletons. Sequencing was performed on peripheral blood, taken on day 0 of AZD1222 vaccination. These receptors came from an adult in good health.

This chain connects TRBV5-1 to TRBJ1-3; D is perhaps TRBD1 (5 bases). CDR1 is SGHRS, CDR2 YFSETQ, per germline. Trimming removed 4 bases at V and 4 bases at J, with 15 bases between. This CDR3 spans 15 amino acids. The CDR3 loop reads CASSDTGFEGNTIYF. CDR3 DNA: TGCGCCAGCAGCGATACAGGATTCGAGGGAAACACCATATATTTT. The variable domain in full, completed from reference TRBV5-1 and TRBJ1-3, reads KAGVTQTPRYLIKTRGQQVTLSCSPISGHRSVSWYQQTPGQGLQFLFEYFSETQRNKGNFPGRFSGRQFSNSRSEMNVSTLELGDSALYLCASSDTGFEGNTIYFGEGSWLTVV.

The J gene is TRBJ2-7, the V gene TRBV30; D not resolved. The CDR3 is 11 residues long. CDR1 is GTSNPN and CDR2 is SVGIG in the germline V gene (reference sequence). The V end was cut by 0 bases, the J end by 4 bases, with 4 bases between. As DNA, the CDR3 is TGTGCCTGGAGTGTACGGTACGAGCAGTACTTC. Its protein is CAWSVRYEQYF.

The rearrangement uses TRBV3-1 (or the pseudogene TRBV3-2) and TRBJ1-3; 10 bases agree with TRBD1. J gave up 7 bases and V 0 bases, and 3 bases lay outside the gene matches. Germline V lookup: CDR1 LGHDT, CDR2 YNNKEL (reference sequence). There are 15 residues in the CDR3. The CDR3 DNA follows: TGTGCCAGCAGCCAAGATTTGGGACAGGGGAACACCATATATTTT. It encodes CASSQDLGQGNTIYF.

The chain couples TRBV27 to TRBJ2-5, with D possibly TRBD1 on 6 matching bases. Germline CDR1 reads MNHEY; CDR2 reads SMNVEV (reference sequence). V lost 6 bases, J lost 7 bases, and 24 bases lay in between. This CDR3 comprises 16 residues. The CDR3 DNA sequence: TGTGCCAGCAGCGGGCCAGGGGCGCCTGAGGGATGGACCCAGTACTTC. As protein: CASSGPGAPEGWTQYF.

The chain couples TRBV24-1 to TRBJ2-2; D not certain. The CDR3 spans 15 residues. V was cut by 6 bases and J by 2 bases, with 12 bases left in between. The germline V gene has CDR1 KGHDR and CDR2 SFDVKD. In DNA form, the CDR3 reads TGTGCCACCAGTTCCCGGGCTACAAACACCGGGGAGCTGTTTTTT. Residues: CATSSRATNTGELFF.

V is TRBV6-5 and J is TRBJ2-3; D may correspond to TRBD1 or TRBD2 (6 bases each). The CDR3 contains 14 residues. Trimming cost V 11 bases and J 2 bases, with 17 bases left between them. Germline lookup yields CDR1 MNHEY and CDR2 SVGAGI. The CDR3 protein is CAAGRGHNTDTQYF. CDR3 coding DNA: TGTGCCGCCGGGCGGGGACATAACACAGATACGCAGTATTTT.

J is TRBJ2-1 and V is TRBV3-1 (or the pseudogene TRBV3-2); D may be TRBD2 (5 bases). V lost 3 bases and J 8 bases, leaving 8 bases between the germline ends. The CDR3 is made up of 12 amino acids. Germline V gives CDR1 LGHDT, CDR2 YNNKEL (reference sequence). The CDR3, as DNA: TGTGCCAGCAGCCAGGGGAGCGATGAGCAGTTCTTC. Translated: CASSQGSDEQFF.

The chain carries TRBV10-3 and TRBJ1-3; no clear D gene. This CDR3 has 16 residues. The V end was cut by 3 bases, the J end by 0 bases, with 12 bases between. Looked up from germline, CDR1 is ENHRY and CDR2 is SYGVKD. The CDR3, as DNA: TGTGCCATCAGTGAAACTTCTAAGAGCTCTGGAAACACCATATATTTT. It yields the protein CAISETSKSSGNTIYF.

The chain uses TRBV3-1 (or the pseudogene TRBV3-2) and TRBJ2-1, with D perhaps matching TRBD2 (5 bases). Germline CDR1 and CDR2: LGHDT and YNNKEL (reference sequence). The V and J ends lost 8 bases and 8 bases respectively, with 16 bases between them. The CDR3 runs 13 residues. Here the CDR3 DNA reads TGTGCCAGCGGTCAAGGGAGAGTCTATGAGCAGTTCTTC. Translating it yields CASGQGRVYEQFF.

This chain uses TRBV19 with TRBJ1-2; TRBD1 aligns across 7 bases. The length of the CDR3 is 12 residues. V lost 9 bases and J lost 6; bases outside the gene matches: 7. CDR1 LNHDA and CDR2 SQIVND come from the germline V gene (reference sequence). The CDR3 here is CASRDRVDGYTF. The CDR3 DNA reads as TGTGCCAGCAGAGACAGGGTAGATGGCTACACCTTC.

The rearrangement links TRBV2 to TRBJ2-7; tentative D call: TRBD2 (5 bases). The V end lost 6 bases, the J end lost 6 bases, and 6 bases lay between the germline ends. CDR3 size: 10 residues. CDR1 and CDR2 from the germline V gene are SNHLY and FYNNEI. This CDR3 reads CASRGGEQYF. The CDR3 DNA is TGTGCCAGCAGAGGAGGCGAGCAGTACTTC. Looking up the rest from reference TRBV2 and TRBJ2-7 gives the full variable domain: EPEVTQTPSHQVTQMGQEVILRCVPISNHLYFYWYRQILGQKVEFLVSFYNNEISEKSEIFDDQFSVERPDGSNFTLKIRSTKLEDSAMYFCASRGGEQYFGPGTRLTVT.

The chain is built from TRBV4-3 and TRBJ1-3; 7 nucleotides align to TRBD1. Germline values: CDR1 LGHNA, CDR2 YSLEER. The CDR3 spans 16 residues. The V segment lost 4 bases and the J segment 0 bases; nucleotides outside the gene matches: 6. The CDR3 region has the DNA TGCGCCAGCAGCCGAGACAGGGCTACCTCTGGAAACACCATATATTTT. It codes for CASSRDRATSGNTIYF.

The V call is TRBV5-1, the J call TRBJ1-1; no definite D call. Germline V lookup: CDR1 SGHRS, CDR2 YFSETQ. Trimming stripped 5 bases from V and 4 bases from J, with 12 bases between. The CDR3 is made up of 13 amino acids. The CDR3 spells CASRKGFSTEAFF. DNA for the CDR3: TGCGCCAGCAGGAAGGGCTTTTCCACTGAAGCTTTCTTT.

V is TRBV6-4 and J is TRBJ2-3, with 8 bases identical to TRBD2. CDR3 size: 16 residues. J lost 4 bases, V lost 0 bases, and 6 bases had no gene match. Germline values: CDR1 MRHNA, CDR2 SNTAGT. CDR3 DNA: TGTGCCAGCAGTGACTCGTCCAGCGGGAGTCCAGATACGCAGTATTTT. Protein: CASSDSSSGSPDTQYF.

The chain joins TRBV5-6 to TRBJ2-7, with 7 bases lining up with TRBD1. The trim removed 1 base at V and 1 base at J, leaving 5 bases unmatched. The germline CDR1 and CDR2 sequences are SGHDT and YYEEEE. The CDR3 is 15 residues long. As DNA, the CDR3 is TGTGCCAGCAGCTTGTCGCAGACAGGGTCCTACGAGCAGTACTTC. Encoded protein: CASSLSQTGSYEQYF. Together with reference TRBV5-6 and TRBJ2-7, the CDR3 gives the full variable domain: DAGVTQSPTHLIKTRGQQVTLRCSPKSGHDTVSWYQQALGQGPQFIFQYYEEEERQRGNFPDRFSGHQFPNYSSELNVNALLLGDSALYLCASSLSQTGSYEQYFGPGTRLTVT.

The chain carries TRBV12-3 or TRBV12-4 and TRBJ2-7, with unresolved D. The V gene lost 1 base and the J gene lost 1 base, with 5 bases spanning the gap. This CDR3 has 13 amino acids. Here the CDR3 DNA reads TGTGCCAGCAGTTTAGGACTTTCCTACGAGCAGTACTTC. Protein product: CASSLGLSYEQYF.

This clone was seen more than once but under ten times. V and J are TRBV24-1 and TRBJ2-7; no definite D call. The CDR3 extends over 14 amino acids. CDR1 is KGHDR and CDR2 is SFDVKD in the germline V gene. The V end was cut by 0 bases, the J end by 2 bases, with 7 bases between. The CDR3 nucleotides read TGTGCCACCAGTGATTTGGCCTCACCCTACGAGCAGTACTTC. Its protein is CATSDLASPYEQYF.